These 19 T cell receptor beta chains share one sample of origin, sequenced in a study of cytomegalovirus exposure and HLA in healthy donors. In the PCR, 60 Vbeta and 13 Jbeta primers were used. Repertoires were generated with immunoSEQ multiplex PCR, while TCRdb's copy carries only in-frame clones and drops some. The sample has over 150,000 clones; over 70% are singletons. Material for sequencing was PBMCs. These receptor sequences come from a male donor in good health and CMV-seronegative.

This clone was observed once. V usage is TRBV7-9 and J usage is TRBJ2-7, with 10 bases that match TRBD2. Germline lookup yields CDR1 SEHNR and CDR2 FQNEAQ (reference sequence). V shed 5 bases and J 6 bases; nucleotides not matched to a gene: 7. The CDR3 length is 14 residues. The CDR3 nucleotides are TGTGCCAGCAGCGATAGCGGGAGGACGTCCGAGCAGTACTTC. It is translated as CASSDSGRTSEQYF.

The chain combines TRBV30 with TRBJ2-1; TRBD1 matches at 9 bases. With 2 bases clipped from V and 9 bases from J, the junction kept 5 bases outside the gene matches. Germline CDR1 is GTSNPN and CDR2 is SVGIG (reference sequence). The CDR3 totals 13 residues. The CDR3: CAWSSGQGFEQFF. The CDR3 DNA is TGTGCCTGGAGTTCGGGACAGGGATTTGAGCAGTTCTTC.

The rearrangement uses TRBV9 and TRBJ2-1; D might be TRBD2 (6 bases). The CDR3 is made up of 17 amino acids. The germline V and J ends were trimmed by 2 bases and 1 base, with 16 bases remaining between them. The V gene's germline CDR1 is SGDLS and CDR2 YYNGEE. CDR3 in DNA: TGTGCCAGCAGCGTTGGCCCTCAAGGGACTTCCTACAATGAGCAGTTCTTC. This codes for CASSVGPQGTSYNEQFF.

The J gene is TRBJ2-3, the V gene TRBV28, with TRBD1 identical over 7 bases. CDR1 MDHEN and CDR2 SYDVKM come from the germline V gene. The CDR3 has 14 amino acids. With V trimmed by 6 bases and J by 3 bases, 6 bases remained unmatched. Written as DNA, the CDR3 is TGTGCCAGCAGATCCGGGACAGTAACAGATACGCAGTATTTT. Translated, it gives CASRSGTVTDTQYF.

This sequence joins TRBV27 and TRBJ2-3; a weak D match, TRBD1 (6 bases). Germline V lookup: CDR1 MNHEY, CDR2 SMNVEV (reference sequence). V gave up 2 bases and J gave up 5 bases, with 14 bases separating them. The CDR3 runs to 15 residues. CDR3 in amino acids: CASSLQAVGQDTQYF. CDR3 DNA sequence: TGTGCCAGCAGTTTACAAGCGGTGGGACAAGATACGCAGTATTTT.

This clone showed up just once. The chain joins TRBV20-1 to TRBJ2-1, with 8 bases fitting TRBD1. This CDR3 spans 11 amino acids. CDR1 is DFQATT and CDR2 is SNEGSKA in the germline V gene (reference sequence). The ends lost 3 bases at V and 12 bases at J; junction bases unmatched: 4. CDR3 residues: CSARDRARQFF. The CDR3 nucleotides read TGCAGTGCTAGGGACAGGGCGAGGCAGTTCTTC.

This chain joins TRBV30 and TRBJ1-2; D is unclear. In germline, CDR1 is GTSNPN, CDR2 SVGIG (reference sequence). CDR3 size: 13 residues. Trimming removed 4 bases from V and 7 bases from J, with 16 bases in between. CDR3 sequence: CAWTVAFLVGYTF. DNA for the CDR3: TGTGCCTGGACGGTGGCATTTCTAGTTGGCTACACCTTC.

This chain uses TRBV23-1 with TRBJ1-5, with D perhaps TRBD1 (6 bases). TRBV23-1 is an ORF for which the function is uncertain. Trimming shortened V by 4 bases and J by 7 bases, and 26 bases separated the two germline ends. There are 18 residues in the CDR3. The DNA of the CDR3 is TGCGCCAGCAGTCCATCCCGCCAGCCGGGGGGCGCGAGACAGCCCCAGCATTTT. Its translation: CASSPSRQPGGARQPQHF.

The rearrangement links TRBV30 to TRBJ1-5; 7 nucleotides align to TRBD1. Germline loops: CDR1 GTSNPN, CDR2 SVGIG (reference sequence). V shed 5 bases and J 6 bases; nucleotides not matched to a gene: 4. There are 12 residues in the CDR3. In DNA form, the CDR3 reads TGTGCCTGGGACAGGGAAGGTCAGCCCCAGCATTTT. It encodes CAWDREGQPQHF. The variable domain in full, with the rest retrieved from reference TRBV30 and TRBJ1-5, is SQTIHQWPATLVQPVGSPLSLECTVEGTSNPNLYWYRQAAGRGLQLLFYSVGIGQISSEVPQNLSASRPQDRQFILSSKKLLLSDSGFYLCAWDREGQPQHFGDGTRLSIL.

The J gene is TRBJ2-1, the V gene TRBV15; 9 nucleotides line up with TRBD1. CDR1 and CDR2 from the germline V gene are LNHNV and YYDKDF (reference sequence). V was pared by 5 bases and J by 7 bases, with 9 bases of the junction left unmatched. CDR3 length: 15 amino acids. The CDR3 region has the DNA TGTGCCACCAGCGGCCCGGGACAGGGAATAAATGAGCAGTTCTTC. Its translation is CATSGPGQGINEQFF.

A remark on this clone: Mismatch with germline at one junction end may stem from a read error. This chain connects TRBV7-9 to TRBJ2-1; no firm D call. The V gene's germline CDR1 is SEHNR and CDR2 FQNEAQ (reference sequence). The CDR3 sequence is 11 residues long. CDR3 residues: CSSSIYNEQFF. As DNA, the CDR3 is TGTTCCAGCAGTATCTACAATGAGCAGTTCTTC.

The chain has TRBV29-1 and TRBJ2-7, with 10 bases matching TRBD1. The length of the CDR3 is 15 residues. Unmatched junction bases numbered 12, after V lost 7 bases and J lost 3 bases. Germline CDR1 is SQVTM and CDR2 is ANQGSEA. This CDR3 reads CSAVGPGTGVYEQYF. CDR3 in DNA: TGCAGCGCCGTGGGACCCGGGACAGGGGTCTACGAGCAGTACTTC.

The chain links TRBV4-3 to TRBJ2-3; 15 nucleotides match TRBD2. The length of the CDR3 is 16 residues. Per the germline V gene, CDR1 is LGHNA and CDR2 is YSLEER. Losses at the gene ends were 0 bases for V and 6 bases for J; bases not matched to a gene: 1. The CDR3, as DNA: TGCGCCAGCAGCCAAGATGGGACTAGCGGGAGGGATACGCAGTATTTT. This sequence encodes CASSQDGTSGRDTQYF.

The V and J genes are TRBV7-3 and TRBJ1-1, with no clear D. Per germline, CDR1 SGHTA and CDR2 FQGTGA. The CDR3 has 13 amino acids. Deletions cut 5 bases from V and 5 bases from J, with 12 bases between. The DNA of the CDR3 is TGTGCCAGCAGCCAAAGCGGGGATACTGAAGCTTTCTTT. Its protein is CASSQSGDTEAFF.

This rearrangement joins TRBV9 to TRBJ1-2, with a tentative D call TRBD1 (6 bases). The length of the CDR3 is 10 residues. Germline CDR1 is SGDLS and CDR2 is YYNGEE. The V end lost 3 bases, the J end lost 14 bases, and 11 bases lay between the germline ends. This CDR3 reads CASSADSITF. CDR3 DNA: TGTGCCAGCAGCGCGGACAGTATAACCTTC.

The CDR3 DNA reads TGTGCCAGTACGACAGGGGCTAATCAGCCCCAGCATTTT. Protein: CASTTGANQPQHF. V and J are TRBV28 and TRBJ1-5; 8 nucleotides agree with TRBD1. Germline V CDR1 and CDR2: MDHEN, SYDVKM. J lost 4 bases, V lost 9 bases, and 5 bases had no gene match. The CDR3 runs 13 residues.

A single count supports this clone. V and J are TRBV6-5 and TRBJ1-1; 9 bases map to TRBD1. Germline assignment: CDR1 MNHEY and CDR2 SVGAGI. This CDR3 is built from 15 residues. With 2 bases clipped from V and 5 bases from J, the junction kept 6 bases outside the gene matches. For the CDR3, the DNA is TGTGCCAGCAGTTACCATGGGACAGGGAGGACTGAAGCTTTCTTT. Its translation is CASSYHGTGRTEAFF.

The CDR3 is CASSSMTPSGFGYTF. For the CDR3, the DNA is TGCGCCAGCAGCTCTATGACCCCTTCGGGTTTTGGCTACACCTTC. The V and J genes are TRBV5-1 and TRBJ1-2; unclear D gene. The germline V and J ends were trimmed by 3 bases and 7 bases, with 19 bases remaining between them. CDR3 size: 15 residues. Looked up from germline, CDR1 is SGHRS and CDR2 is YFSETQ.

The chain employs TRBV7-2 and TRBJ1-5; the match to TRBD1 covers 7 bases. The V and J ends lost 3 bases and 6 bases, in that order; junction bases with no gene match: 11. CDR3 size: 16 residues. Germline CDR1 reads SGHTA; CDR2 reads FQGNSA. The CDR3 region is CASSFSAGTVGQPQHF. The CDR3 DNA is TGTGCCAGCAGCTTCTCTGCCGGGACAGTAGGTCAGCCCCAGCATTTT. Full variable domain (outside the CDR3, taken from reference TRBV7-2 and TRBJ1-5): GAGVSQSPSNKVTEKGKDVELRCDPISGHTALYWYRQSLGQGLEFLIYFQGNSAPDKSGLPSDRFSAERTGGSVSTLTIQRTQQEDSAVYLCASSFSAGTVGQPQHFGDGTRLSIL.